This T cell receptor (beta chain) was found in a study of CXCR4 blockade with PD-1 therapy in pancreatic cancer. Study findings and constraints: Antigen-specificity overlap of convergent dominant clones remained unconfirmed.

Some clones are missing from TCRdb's copy, which holds only in-frame ones; the method was immunoSEQ multiplex PCR. There are 3,600 or so clones in the sample; roughly 41% occur only once, and less than 20% lies in the top ten. Of note for this clone: Antigen unknown.

The sequencing input was tumor tissue. This TCR came from a human donor with pancreatic ductal adenocarcinoma.

This chain's CDR3 is CATSREGQSEKLFF. CDR3 bases: TGTGCCACCAGCAGAGAGGGACAGTCGGAAAAACTGTTTTTT. The chain is built from TRBV15 and TRBJ1-4, with 7 nucleotides matching TRBD1. With V trimmed by 0 bases and J by 8 bases, 3 bases remained unmatched. This CDR3 contains 14 residues. The germline CDR1 and CDR2 sequences are LNHNV and YYDKDF (reference sequence). Full variable domain (outside the CDR3, taken from reference TRBV15 and TRBJ1-4): DAMVIQNPRYQVTQFGKPVTLSCSQTLNHNVMYWYQQKSSQAPKLLFHYYDKDFNNEADTPDNFQSRRPNTSFCFLDIRSPGLGDTAMYLCATSREGQSEKLFFGSGTQLSVL.